This TCR beta chain was sequenced for a study of cytomegalovirus exposure and HLA in healthy donors. The PCR had 60 Vbeta and 13 Jbeta primers. Assay used: immunoSEQ multiplex PCR; TCRdb lists only in-frame clones, some missing. The sample lists 95,000 to 100,000 clones, around 75% occurring once. Worth noting for this clone: No antigen is known for it. Other DNA sequences of this sample code for an identical CDR3.

Notes on the study in general: Among the CMV-associated chains, three were confirmed in vitro as specific for CMV antigens. Indistinguishability led to the exclusion of some V segments, TRBV6-2 and TRBV6-3 included. An analysis done earlier found most TCR beta V segments productive about 90% or about 30% of the time. HLA-A and HLA-B allele assignments for most subjects were reportedly predicted accurately using TCR beta sequences.

V lost 6 bases to trimming and J lost 8 bases, with 19 bases between them. The CDR3 loop spans 14 amino acids. The germline V gene encodes CDR1 SNHLY and CDR2 FYNNEI. This TCR was sampled from a man in his fifties or sixties in good health and CMV-seronegative. V usage is TRBV2 and J usage is TRBJ1-2; maybe TRBD1 (5 bases). The source material was PBMCs. The CDR3 is CASSRDSVLYGYTF. The CDR3 DNA is TGTGCCAGCAGCCGAGACAGTGTCCTTTACGGCTACACCTTC.